Below are 10 T cell receptor beta chains sequenced from a single sample in a study of blood T cell repertoires in COVID-19. Assay: immunoSEQ multiplex PCR; the TCRdb copy retains only in-frame clones and omits some. Counted here are some 360,000 clones, around nine tenths occurring once; the ten biggest clones make up over 1%. Sequencing used PBMCs or T cells enriched from blood (not recorded which). These receptors all stem from a woman aged 25 to 45 who had been exposed to COVID-19.

The chain links TRBV19 to TRBJ2-4; TRBD1 matches 7 bases. Germline CDR1 reads LNHDA; CDR2 reads SQIVND (reference sequence). V was pared by 6 bases and J by 3 bases, with 8 bases of the junction left unmatched. This CDR3 comprises 15 residues. The CDR3 DNA reads TGTGCCAGTAGCGAACAGGGGTGGGACAAAAACATTCAGTACTTC. Protein sequence: CASSEQGWDKNIQYF.

The rearrangement joins TRBV2 to TRBJ2-7, with D possibly being TRBD1 (5 bases). V was clipped by 6 bases and J by 2 bases, with 11 bases between them. CDR1 is SNHLY and CDR2 is FYNNEI in the germline V gene. There are 13 residues in the CDR3. The CDR3 loop reads CASSGAGTYEQYF. The DNA for the CDR3 is TGTGCCAGCAGCGGAGCAGGGACCTACGAGCAGTACTTC.

The DNA of the CDR3 is TGCGCCAGCAGAGAGGGTGGAGCTGAAGCTTTCTTT. Translation: CASREGGAEAFF. The chain employs TRBV5-1 and TRBJ1-1; no clear D gene. The V gene's germline CDR1 is SGHRS and CDR2 YFSETQ. Trimming left V 5 bases short and J 6 bases short, with 11 bases between. The CDR3 is made up of 12 amino acids.

This chain uses TRBV9 with TRBJ2-2; 10 bases agree with TRBD1. The ends lost 3 bases at V and 6 bases at J; junction bases unmatched: 8. CDR1 is SGDLS and CDR2 is YYNGEE in the germline V gene. The CDR3 has 16 residues. DNA for the CDR3: TGTGCCAGCAGCGCTACCGGGACAGGGGTGTCCGGGGAGCTGTTTTTT. Protein product: CASSATGTGVSGELFF.

V and J are TRBV7-3 and TRBJ2-3; the match to TRBD1 covers 9 bases. With 1 base clipped from V and 3 bases from J, the junction kept 8 bases outside the gene matches. CDR3 length: 17 amino acids. Per germline, CDR1 SGHTA and CDR2 FQGTGA. The CDR3 DNA sequence: TGTGCCAGCAGCTTAAAGAGGGGACAGGGAGGTACAGATACGCAGTATTTT. The encoded protein is CASSLKRGQGGTDTQYF.

The rearrangement links TRBV27 to TRBJ1-2; no clear D. V lost 3 bases to trimming and J lost 2 bases, with 10 bases between them. The germline gives CDR1 MNHEY, CDR2 SMNVEV (reference sequence). This CDR3 comprises 14 residues. CDR3 bases: TGTGCCAGCAGTTTTCACGGGATAAACTATGGCTACACCTTC. As protein: CASSFHGINYGYTF.

The chain joins TRBV5-1 to TRBJ2-1; 13 bases are shared with TRBD2. The germline V gene encodes CDR1 SGHRS and CDR2 YFSETQ. J gave up 10 bases and V 8 bases, and 9 bases lay outside the gene matches. The CDR3 contains 14 residues. In nucleotides, the CDR3 is TGCGCCAGTACTACTAGCGGGAGGGCCCACGAGCAGTTCTTC. Its translation: CASTTSGRAHEQFF.

This clone is a singleton in its sample. This chain connects TRBV20-1 to TRBJ1-1; D remains ambiguous. CDR1 is DFQATT and CDR2 is SNEGSKA in the germline V gene (reference sequence). This CDR3 has 11 amino acids. V lost 6 bases and J lost 1, with 6 bases in between. The CDR3 nucleotides read TGCAGTGCCCCGGGGAACACTGAAGCTTTCTTT. It codes for CSAPGNTEAFF.

J is TRBJ2-5 and V is TRBV3-1 (or the pseudogene TRBV3-2); 9 positions match TRBD1. Germline V gene data show CDR1 as LGHDT and CDR2 as YNNKEL (reference sequence). This CDR3 has 14 amino acids. Losses at the gene ends were 4 bases for V and 6 bases for J; bases not matched to a gene: 6. This CDR3 reads CASSLQGAGKTQYF. CDR3 DNA sequence: TGTGCCAGCAGCCTACAGGGGGCGGGAAAGACCCAGTACTTC.

This clone was seen a handful of times. The chain uses TRBV7-3 and TRBJ2-7; D might be TRBD1 (6 bases). The CDR3 is 17 residues long. From germline, CDR1 is SGHTA and CDR2 FQGTGA. Trimming pared 8 bases from V and 1 base from J, leaving 24 bases between. In nucleotides, the CDR3 is TGTGCCAGCGCCCCGGGCCGAGTGGGACACCTTTCCTACGAGCAGTACTTC. Its protein product is CASAPGRVGHLSYEQYF.